This T cell receptor (beta chain) came from a study of regulatory T cells in long-lasting Graves disease. The TCR beta library used iRepertoire HTBI primers with Arm-PCR amplification of CDR3. TCRdb ran MiXCR on the multiplex PCR reads and lists one entry per CDR3 protein. The table lists about 400,000 distinct CDR3 sequences, around a sixth of them singletons. Indicated time point: newly diagnosed GD, antithyroid drugs for less than 3 months. There was RNA extracted from PBMCs, and the TCR library was made from it. V lost 1 base and J 3 bases, leaving 10 bases between the germline ends. From germline, CDR1 is SGHTA and CDR2 FQGNSA. There are 15 residues in the CDR3.

This receptor was obtained from a female donor with Graves disease. The J gene is TRBJ1-3, the V gene TRBV7-2; no clear D. Source: peripheral blood mononuclear cells (PBMCs), taken at new diagnosis, from a patient treated with antithyroid drugs. DNA of the CDR3: TGTGCCAGCAGCTTAGGACTCCCGGGTGGAAACACCATATATTTT. Translated, it gives CASSLGLPGGNTIYF.